This T cell receptor beta chain emerged from a study of shared clonotypes between healthy human individuals. The overall study: Plates per donor: three CD4 naive, three CD4 memory, two CD8 naive, one CD8 memory. General study points: The naive CD4 repertoires of four donors were compared, and approximately 5% of clonotypes were shared.

Naive CD8 populations comprised CD45RO-negative cells positively selected for CCR7, excluding terminally differentiated effector memory CD45RA+ cells. Remarks on this clone: Antigen specificity is unknown.

In the sorted-subset replicate PCRs, 200 ng DNA, 30,000 or so T cell genomes, was used. Some clones are missing from TCRdb's copy, which holds only in-frame ones; the method was immunoSEQ multiplex PCR. The sample has about 2.1 million clones, approximately 94% seen once; the top ten hold under 2%. The V end lost 1 base, the J end lost 6 bases, and 24 bases lay between the germline ends. The CDR3 has 18 amino acids. Germline CDR1 MNHEY, CDR2 SMNVEV (reference sequence). The chain uses TRBV27 and TRBJ1-1; D gene ambiguous. This clonotype was obtained from a man aged 18 to 29 in good health. Some clones in this sample may be carry-over from other donors' samples. The sequenced sample consisted of naive CD8+ T cells from PBMCs. CDR3 sequence reads: CASSLFSDGGPQGPEAFF. CDR3 bases: TGTGCCAGCAGTTTATTTTCGGACGGTGGGCCCCAAGGACCTGAAGCTTTCTTT.